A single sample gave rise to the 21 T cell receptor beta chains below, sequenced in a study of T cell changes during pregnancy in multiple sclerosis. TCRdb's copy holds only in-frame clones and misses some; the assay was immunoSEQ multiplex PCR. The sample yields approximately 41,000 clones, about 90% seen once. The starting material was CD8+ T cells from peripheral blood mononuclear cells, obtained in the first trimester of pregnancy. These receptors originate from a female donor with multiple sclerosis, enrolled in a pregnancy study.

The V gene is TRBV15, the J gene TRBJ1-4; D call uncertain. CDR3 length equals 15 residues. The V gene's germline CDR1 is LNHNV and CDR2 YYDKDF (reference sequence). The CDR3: CATTEGWETNEKLFF. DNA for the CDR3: TGTGCTACGACTGAGGGCTGGGAAACTAATGAAAAACTGTTTTTT.

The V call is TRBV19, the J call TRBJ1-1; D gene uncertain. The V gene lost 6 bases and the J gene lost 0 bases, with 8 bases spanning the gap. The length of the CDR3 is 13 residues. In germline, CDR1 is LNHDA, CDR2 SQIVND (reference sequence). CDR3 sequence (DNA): TGTGCCAGTAGCTTCGGTCTGAACACTGAAGCTTTCTTT. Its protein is CASSFGLNTEAFF.

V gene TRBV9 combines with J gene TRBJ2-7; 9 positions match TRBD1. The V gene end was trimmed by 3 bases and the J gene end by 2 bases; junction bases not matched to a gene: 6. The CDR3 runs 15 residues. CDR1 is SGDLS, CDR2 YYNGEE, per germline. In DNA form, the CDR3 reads TGTGCCAGCAGCGAGGAACAGGGGGCCCCCTACGAGCAGTACTTC. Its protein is CASSEEQGAPYEQYF.

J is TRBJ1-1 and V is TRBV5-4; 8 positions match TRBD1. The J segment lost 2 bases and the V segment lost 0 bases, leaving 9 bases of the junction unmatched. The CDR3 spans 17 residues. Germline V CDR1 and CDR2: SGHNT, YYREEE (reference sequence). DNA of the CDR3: TGTGCCAGCAGCTTGGGGACAGGGTTCCTACTTAACACTGAAGCTTTCTTT. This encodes CASSLGTGFLLNTEAFF.

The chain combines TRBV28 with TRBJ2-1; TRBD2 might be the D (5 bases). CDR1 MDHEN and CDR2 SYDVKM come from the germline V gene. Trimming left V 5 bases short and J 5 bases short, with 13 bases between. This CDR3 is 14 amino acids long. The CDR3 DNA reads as TGTGCCAGCAGTCGTCGGGGTAACGACAATGAGCAGTTCTTC. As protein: CASSRRGNDNEQFF.

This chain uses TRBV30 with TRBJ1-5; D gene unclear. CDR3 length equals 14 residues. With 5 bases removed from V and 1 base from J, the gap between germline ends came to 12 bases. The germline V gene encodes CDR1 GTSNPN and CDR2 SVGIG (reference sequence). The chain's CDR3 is CAWSGGMSNQPQHF. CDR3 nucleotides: TGTGCCTGGTCGGGAGGGATGAGCAATCAGCCCCAGCATTTT.

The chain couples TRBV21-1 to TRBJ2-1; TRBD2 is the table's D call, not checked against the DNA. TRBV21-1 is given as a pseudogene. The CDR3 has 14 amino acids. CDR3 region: CASSLGLAKNEQFF. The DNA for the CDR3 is TGTGCCAGCAGCTTGGGACTAGCGAAAAATGAGCAGTTCTTC.

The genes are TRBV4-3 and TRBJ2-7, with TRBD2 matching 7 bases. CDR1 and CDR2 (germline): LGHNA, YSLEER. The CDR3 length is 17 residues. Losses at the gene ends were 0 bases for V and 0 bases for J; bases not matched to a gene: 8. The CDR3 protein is CASSQEISGGSSYEQYF. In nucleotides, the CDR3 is TGCGCCAGCAGCCAAGAGATTTCGGGGGGAAGCTCCTACGAGCAGTACTTC.

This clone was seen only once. The CDR3 sequence is CASSARLAPYEQYF. CDR3 nucleotide sequence: TGTGCCAGTAGTGCCAGACTAGCCCCCTACGAGCAGTACTTC. The chain joins TRBV19 to TRBJ2-7; 7 nucleotides agree with TRBD2. Germline V gene sequence: CDR1 LNHDA, CDR2 SQIVND (reference sequence). There are 14 residues in the CDR3. V lost 5 bases to trimming and J lost 2 bases; unmatched junction nucleotides: 6.

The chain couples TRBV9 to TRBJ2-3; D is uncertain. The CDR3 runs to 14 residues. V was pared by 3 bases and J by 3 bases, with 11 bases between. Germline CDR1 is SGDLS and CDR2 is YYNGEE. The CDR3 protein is CASSGRGRTDTQYF. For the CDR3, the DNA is TGTGCCAGCAGCGGGAGAGGTAGGACAGATACGCAGTATTTT.

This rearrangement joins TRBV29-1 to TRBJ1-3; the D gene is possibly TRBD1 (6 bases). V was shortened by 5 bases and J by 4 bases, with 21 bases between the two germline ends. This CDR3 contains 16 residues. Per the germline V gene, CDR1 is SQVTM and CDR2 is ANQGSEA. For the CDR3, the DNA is TGCAGCGTTTCGGCCGGGACATGGAAAGGAGGAAACACCATATATTTT. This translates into CSVSAGTWKGGNTIYF.

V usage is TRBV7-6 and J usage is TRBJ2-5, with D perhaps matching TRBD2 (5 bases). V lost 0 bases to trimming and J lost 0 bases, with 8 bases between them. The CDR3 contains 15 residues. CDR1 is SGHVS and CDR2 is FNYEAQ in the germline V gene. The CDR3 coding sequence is TGTGCCAGCAGCTTAGCTCGTAGCGACCAAGAGACCCAGTACTTC. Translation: CASSLARSDQETQYF.

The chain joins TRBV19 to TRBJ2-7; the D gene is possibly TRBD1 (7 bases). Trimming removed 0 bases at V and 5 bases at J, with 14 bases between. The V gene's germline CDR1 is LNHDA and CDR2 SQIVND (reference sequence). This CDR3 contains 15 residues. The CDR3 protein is CASSIEGGQAHEQYF. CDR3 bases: TGTGCCAGTAGTATAGAGGGAGGACAGGCCCACGAGCAGTACTTC. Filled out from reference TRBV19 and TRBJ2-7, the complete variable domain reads DGGITQSPKYLFRKEGQNVTLSCEQNLNHDAMYWYRQDPGQGLRLIYYSQIVNDFQKGDIAEGYSVSREKKESFPLTVTSAQKNPTAFYLCASSIEGGQAHEQYFGPGTRLTVT.

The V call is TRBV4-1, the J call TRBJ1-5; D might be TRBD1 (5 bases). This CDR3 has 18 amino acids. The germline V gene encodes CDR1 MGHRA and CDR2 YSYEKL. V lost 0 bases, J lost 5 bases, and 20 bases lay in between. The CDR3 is CASSQDQGSGGVDQPQHF. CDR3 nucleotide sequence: TGCGCCAGCAGCCAAGATCAAGGCTCGGGGGGTGTAGATCAGCCCCAGCATTTT.

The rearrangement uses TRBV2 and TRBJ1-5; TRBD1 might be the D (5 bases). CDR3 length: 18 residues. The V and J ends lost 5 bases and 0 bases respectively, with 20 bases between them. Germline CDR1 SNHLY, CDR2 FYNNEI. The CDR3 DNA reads TGTGCCAGCAGTTTCGACAGCGTGGCCGGCAATAGCAATCAGCCCCAGCATTTT. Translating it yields CASSFDSVAGNSNQPQHF.

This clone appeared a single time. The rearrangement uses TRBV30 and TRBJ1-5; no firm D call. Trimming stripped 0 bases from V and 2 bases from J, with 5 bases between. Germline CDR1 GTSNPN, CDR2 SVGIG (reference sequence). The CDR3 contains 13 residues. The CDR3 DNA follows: TGTGCCTGGAGTGTTTATGGCAATCAGCCCCAGCATTTT. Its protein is CAWSVYGNQPQHF.

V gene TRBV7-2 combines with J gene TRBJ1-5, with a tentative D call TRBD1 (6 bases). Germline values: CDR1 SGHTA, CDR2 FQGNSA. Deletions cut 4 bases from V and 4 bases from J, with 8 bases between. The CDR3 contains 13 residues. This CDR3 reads CASSYGQNQPQHF. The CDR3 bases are TGTGCCAGCAGCTACGGACAGAATCAGCCCCAGCATTTT.

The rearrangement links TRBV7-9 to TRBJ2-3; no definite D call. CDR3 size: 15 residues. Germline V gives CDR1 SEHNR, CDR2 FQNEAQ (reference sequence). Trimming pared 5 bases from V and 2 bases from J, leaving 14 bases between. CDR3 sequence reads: CASSHPSHFTDTQYF. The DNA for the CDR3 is TGTGCCAGCAGCCATCCCTCGCACTTCACAGATACGCAGTATTTT.

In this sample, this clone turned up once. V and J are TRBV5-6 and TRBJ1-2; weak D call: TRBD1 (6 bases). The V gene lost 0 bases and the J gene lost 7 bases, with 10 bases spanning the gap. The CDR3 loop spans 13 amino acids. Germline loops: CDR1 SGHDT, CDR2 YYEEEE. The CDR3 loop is CASSLVSGVGYTF. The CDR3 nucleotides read TGTGCCAGCAGCTTGGTCTCAGGGGTTGGCTACACCTTC.

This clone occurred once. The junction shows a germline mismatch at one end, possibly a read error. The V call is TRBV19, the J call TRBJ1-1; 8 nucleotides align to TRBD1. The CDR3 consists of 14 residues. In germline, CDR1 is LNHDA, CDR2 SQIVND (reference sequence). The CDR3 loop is CASSIAGGQVESFF. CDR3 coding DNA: TGTGCCAGTAGTATAGCCGGGGGACAGGTTGAATCTTTCTTT.

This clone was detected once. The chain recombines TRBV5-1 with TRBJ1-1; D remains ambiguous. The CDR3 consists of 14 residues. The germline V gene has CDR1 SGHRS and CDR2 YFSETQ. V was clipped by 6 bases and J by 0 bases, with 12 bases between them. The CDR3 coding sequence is TGCGCCAGCACCCTGCACAGTTTGAACACTGAAGCTTTCTTT. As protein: CASTLHSLNTEAFF.